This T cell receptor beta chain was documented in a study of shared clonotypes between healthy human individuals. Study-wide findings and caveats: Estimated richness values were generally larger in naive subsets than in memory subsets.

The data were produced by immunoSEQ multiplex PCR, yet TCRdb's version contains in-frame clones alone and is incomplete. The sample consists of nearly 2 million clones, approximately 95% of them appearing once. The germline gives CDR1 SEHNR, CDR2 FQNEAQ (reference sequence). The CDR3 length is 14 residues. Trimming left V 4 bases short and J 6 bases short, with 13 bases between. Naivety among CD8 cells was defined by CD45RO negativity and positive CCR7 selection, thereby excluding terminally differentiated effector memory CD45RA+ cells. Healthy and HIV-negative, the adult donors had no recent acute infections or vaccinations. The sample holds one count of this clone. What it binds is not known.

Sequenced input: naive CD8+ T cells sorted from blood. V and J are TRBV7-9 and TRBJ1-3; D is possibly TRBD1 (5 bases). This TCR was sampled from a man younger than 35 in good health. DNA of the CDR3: TGTGCCAGCAGCTATTTCGGGGGGGAAAACACCATATATTTT. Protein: CASSYFGGENTIYF. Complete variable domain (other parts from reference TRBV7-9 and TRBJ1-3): DTGVSQNPRHKITKRGQNVTFRCDPISEHNRLYWYRQTLGQGPEFLTYFQNEAQLEKSRLLSDRFSAERPKGSFSTLEIQRTEQGDSAMYLCASSYFGGENTIYFGEGSWLTVV.